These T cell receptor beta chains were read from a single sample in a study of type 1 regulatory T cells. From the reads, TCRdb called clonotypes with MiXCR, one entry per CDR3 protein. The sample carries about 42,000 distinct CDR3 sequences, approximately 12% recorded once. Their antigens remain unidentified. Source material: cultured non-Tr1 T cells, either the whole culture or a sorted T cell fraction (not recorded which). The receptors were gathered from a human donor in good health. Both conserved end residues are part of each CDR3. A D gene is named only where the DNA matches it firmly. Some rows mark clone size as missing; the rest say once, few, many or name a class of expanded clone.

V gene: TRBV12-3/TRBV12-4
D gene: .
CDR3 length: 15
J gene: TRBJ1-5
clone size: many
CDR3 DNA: TGTGCCAGCAGTTTTGGTGGCGGAGGGGATCAGCCCCAGCATTTT
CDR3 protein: CASSFGGGGDQPQHF

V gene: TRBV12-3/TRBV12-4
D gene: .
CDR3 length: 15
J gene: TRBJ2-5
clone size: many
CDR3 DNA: TGTGCCAGCAGCCAGAATAGACGGGGCCAAGAGACCCAGTACTTC
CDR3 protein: CASSQNRRGQETQYF

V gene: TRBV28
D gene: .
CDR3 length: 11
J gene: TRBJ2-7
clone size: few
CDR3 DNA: TGTGCCAGCAGACAGGACTACGAGCAGTACTTC
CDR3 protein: CASRQDYEQYF

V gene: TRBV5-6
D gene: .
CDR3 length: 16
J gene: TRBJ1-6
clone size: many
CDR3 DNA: TGTGCCAGCAGCTTGGGACGGAAGTCCTATAATTCACCCCTCCACTTT
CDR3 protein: CASSLGRKSYNSPLHF

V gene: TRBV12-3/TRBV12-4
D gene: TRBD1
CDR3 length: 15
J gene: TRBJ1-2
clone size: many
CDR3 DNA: TGTGCCAGCAGTTTGGGGCAGGGGGCCAACTATGGCTACACCTTC
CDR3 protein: CASSLGQGANYGYTF

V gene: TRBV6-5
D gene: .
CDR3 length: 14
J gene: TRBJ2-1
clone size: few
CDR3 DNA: TGTGCCAGCAGGTCGGGCGTGGCAGGGAATGAGCAGTTCTTC
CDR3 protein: CASRSGVAGNEQFF

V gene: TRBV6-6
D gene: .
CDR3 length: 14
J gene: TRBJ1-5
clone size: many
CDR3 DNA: TGTGCCAGTTATGAGGCAGGGATAGGGCAGCCCCAGCATTTT
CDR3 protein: CASYEAGIGQPQHF

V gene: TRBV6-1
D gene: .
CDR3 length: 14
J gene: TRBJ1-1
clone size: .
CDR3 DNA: TGTGCCAGCAGTGAAGGCGAGGTCGGACCTGAAGCTTTCTTT
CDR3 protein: CASSEGEVGPEAFF

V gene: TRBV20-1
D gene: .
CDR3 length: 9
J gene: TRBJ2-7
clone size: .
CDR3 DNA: TGCAGTGCTAACTACGAGCAGTACTTC
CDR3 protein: CSANYEQYF

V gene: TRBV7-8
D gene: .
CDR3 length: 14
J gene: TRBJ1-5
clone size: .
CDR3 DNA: TGTGCCGGCAGAGGCCGTGAATCGAATGGGCCCCAGCATTTT
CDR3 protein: CAGRGRESNGPQHF

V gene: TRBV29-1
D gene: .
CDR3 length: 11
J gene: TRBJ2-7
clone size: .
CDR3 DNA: TGCAGCGCCAGACTAGAAAGGGGGCAGTACTTC
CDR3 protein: CSARLERGQYF

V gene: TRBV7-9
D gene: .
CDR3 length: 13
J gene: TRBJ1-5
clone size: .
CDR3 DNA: TGTGCCAGCAGCGGGGAGGGCAATCAGCCCCAGCATTTT
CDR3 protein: CASSGEGNQPQHF

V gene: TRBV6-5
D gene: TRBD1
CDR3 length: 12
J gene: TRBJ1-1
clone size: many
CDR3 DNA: TGTGCCAGACTCAGGGGGACTCCTGAAGCTTTCTTT
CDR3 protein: CARLRGTPEAFF

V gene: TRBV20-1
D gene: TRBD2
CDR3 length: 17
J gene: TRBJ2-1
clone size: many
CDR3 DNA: TGCAGTGCTAGAGATCCTCAGACTAGCGGGAGCTACAATGAGCAGTTCTTC
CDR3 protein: CSARDPQTSGSYNEQFF

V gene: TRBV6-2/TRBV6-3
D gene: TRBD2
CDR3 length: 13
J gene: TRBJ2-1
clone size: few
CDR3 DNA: TGTGCCAGTAGACTAGCGGGAGGTTACGAGCAGTTCTTC
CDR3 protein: CASRLAGGYEQFF

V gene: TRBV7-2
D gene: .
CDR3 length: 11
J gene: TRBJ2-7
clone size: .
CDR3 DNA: TGTGCCAGCAGCTTAGTCCACGAGCAGTACTTC
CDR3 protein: CASSLVHEQYF

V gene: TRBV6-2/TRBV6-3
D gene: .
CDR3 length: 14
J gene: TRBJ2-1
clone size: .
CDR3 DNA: TGTGCCAGCAGTTACGGGGGTTTGGGGCAGCGGCAGTTCTTC
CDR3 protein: CASSYGGLGQRQFF

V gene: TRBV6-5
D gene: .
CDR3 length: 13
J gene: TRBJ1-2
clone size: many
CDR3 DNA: TGTGCCAGCAGTTTGAACAGGAACTATGGCTACACCTTC
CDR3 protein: CASSLNRNYGYTF

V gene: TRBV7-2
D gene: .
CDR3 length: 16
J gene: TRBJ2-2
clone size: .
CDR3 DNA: TGTGCCAGCAGCGCGCGGAGGGATAAATCGGCGGGAGAGCTGTTTTTT
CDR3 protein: CASSARRDKSAGELFF

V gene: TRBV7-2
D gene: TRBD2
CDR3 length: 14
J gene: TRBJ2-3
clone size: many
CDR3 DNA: TGTGCCAGCCGGGAGGGACTGAGCACAGATACGCAGTATTTT
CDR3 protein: CASREGLSTDTQYF

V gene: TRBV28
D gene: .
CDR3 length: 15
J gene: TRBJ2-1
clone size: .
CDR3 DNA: TGTGCCAGCAGCCAAACAGGAAAGATTTTCTATGAGCAGTTCTTC
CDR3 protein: CASSQTGKIFYEQFF

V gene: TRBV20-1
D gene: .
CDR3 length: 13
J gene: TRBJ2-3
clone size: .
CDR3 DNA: TGCAGCGTCGGACGGACGGGCACAGATACGCAGTATTTT
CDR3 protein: CSVGRTGTDTQYF

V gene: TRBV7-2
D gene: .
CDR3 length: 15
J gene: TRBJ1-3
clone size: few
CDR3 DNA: TGTGCCAGCAGCTTTATCGGTCTTACTGGAAACACCATATATTTT
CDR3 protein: CASSFIGLTGNTIYF

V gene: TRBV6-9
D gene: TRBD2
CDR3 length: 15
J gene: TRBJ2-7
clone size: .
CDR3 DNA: TGTGCCAGCAGGGGACTAGCGGGAGGACCCTACGAGCAGTACTTC
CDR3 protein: CASRGLAGGPYEQYF

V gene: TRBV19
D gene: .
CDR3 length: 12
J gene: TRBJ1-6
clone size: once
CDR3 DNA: TGTGCCAGTAGTATCCCACCAGGGCACCTCCACTTT
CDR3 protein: CASSIPPGHLHF

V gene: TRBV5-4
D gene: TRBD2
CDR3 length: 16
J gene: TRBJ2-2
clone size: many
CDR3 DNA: TGTGCCAGCAGCCCGAGACTAGCCACGAACACCGGGGAGCTGTTTTTT
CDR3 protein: CASSPRLATNTGELFF

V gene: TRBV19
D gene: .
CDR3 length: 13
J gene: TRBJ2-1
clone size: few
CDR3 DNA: TGTGCCAGTATGGCCCTAGTTCCCTATGAGCAGTTCTTC
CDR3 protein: CASMALVPYEQFF

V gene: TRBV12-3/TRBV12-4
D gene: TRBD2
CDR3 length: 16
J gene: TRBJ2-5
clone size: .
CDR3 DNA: TGTGCCAGCAGTTTAGGGACTAGCGGGAGCTGGGAGACCCAGTACTTC
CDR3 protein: CASSLGTSGSWETQYF

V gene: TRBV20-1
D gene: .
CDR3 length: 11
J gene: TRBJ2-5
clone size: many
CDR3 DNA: TGCAGTGCGGAGAGGTTAGAGACCCAGTACTTC
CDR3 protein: CSAERLETQYF